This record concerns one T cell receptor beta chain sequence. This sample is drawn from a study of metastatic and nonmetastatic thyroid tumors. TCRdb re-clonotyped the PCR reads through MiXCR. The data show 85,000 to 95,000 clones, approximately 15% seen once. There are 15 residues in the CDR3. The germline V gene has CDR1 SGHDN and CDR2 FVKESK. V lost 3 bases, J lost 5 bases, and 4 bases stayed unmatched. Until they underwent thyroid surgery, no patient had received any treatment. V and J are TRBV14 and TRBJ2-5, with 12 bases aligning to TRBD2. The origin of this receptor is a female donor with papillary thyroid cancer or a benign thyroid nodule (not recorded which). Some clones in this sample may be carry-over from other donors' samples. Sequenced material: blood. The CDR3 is CASSHRTSGAETQYF. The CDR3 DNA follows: TGTGCCAGCAGCCACAGGACTAGCGGGGCGGAGACCCAGTACTTC.